The 2 T cell receptor beta chains in this list originate from one sample, sequenced in a study of blood T cell repertoires in COVID-19. Using immunoSEQ multiplex PCR, the repertoire was profiled, and TCRdb retains in-frame clones only, with some absent. The sample yields about 130,000 clones, about 80% seen once. Sequencing used peripheral blood. All receptors come from a woman of 80 years or more with acute or convalescent COVID-19.

V and J are TRBV5-8 and TRBJ1-5; D is undetermined. V was shortened by 3 bases and J by 9 bases, with 13 bases between the two germline ends. The germline CDR1 and CDR2 sequences are SGHTS and YDEGEE. The CDR3 extends over 13 amino acids. CDR3 sequence: CASSWAERGPQHF. DNA for the CDR3: TGTGCCAGCAGCTGGGCTGAACGGGGGCCCCAGCATTTT.

The chain uses TRBV5-4 and TRBJ1-4, with D perhaps TRBD1 (5 bases). The CDR3 extends over 14 amino acids. Trimming removed 4 bases at V and 6 bases at J, with 13 bases between. Germline V gene sequence: CDR1 SGHNT, CDR2 YYREEE (reference sequence). The CDR3 loop is CASSPWGGDEKLFF. CDR3 DNA sequence: TGTGCCAGCAGCCCGTGGGGGGGGGATGAAAAACTGTTTTTT.